Sequencing of this TCR beta chain was carried out in a study of shared clonotypes between healthy human individuals. V gave up 11 bases and J gave up 0 bases, with 11 bases separating them. The CDR3 totals 12 residues. Looked up from germline, CDR1 is SNHLY and CDR2 is FYNNEI. This clone was seen only once. Antigen: not known. Libraries were prepared by immunoSEQ multiplex PCR; TCRdb keeps only in-frame clonotypes and omits some of them. In the table there are 2 million or so clones, about 95% of which are singletons. In the naive CD8 group, cells lacked CD45RO and were positively selected for CCR7, so terminally differentiated effector memory CD45RA+ cells were left out. Points from the study as a whole: Non-shared clonotypes displayed generation probabilities falling below those of clonotypes present in all four donors. Richness estimates generally favored naive over memory subsets. Sequencing depth was predicted to influence how clonotypes are shared among donors. Large sequencing depth failed to make sorted-subset sequencing complete, rarefaction showed.

The sequenced material came from naive CD8+ T cells sorted from blood. This sequence was found in a man aged 18 to 30 in good health. This chain connects TRBV2 to TRBJ2-7; D is uncertain. CDR3 region: CAGSASSYEQYF. The CDR3, as DNA: TGTGCCGGCTCCGCGAGCTCCTACGAGCAGTACTTC.